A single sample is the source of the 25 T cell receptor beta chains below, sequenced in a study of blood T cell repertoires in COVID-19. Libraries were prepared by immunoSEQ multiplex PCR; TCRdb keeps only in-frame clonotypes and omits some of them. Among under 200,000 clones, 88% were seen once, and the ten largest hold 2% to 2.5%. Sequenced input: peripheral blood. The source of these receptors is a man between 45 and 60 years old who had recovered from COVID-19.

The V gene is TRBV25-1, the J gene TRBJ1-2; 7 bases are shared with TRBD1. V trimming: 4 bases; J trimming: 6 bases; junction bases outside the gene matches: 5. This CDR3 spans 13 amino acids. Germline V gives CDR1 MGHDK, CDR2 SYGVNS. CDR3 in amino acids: CASSVQGIDGYTF. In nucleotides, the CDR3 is TGTGCCAGCAGTGTACAGGGGATCGATGGCTACACCTTC.

The CDR3 loop is CASSSWGGRGNTEAFF. The CDR3 nucleotides read TGCGCCAGCAGCTCATGGGGGGGGCGAGGGAACACTGAAGCTTTCTTT. The rearrangement uses TRBV5-1 and TRBJ1-1, with D perhaps matching TRBD1 (6 bases). Per germline, CDR1 SGHRS and CDR2 YFSETQ. This CDR3 has 16 amino acids. V was trimmed by 3 bases and J by 1 base, leaving 16 bases between them.

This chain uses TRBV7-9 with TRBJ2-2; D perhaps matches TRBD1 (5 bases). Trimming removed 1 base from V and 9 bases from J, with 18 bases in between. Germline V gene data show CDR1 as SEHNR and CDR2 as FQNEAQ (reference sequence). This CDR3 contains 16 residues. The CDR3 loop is CASSLGTQSREWELFF. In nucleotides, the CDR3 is TGTGCCAGCAGCTTAGGGACACAGTCTCGTGAATGGGAGCTGTTTTTT.

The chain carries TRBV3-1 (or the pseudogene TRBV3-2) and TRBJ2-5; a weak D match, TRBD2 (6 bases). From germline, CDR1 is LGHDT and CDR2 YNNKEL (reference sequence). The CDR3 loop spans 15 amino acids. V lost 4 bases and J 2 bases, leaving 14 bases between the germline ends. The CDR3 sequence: CASSPLEGPQETQYF. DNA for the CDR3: TGTGCCAGCAGCCCCCTGGAGGGGCCACAAGAGACCCAGTACTTC.

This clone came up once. Here the CDR3 reads CASSLSATGLGANVLTF. CDR3 nucleotides: TGTGCCAGCTCACTCTCCGCGACAGGGCTTGGGGCCAACGTCCTGACTTTC. The chain recombines TRBV18 with TRBJ2-6, with 7 bases identical to TRBD1. CDR1 is KGHSH and CDR2 is LQKENI in the germline V gene. This CDR3 region has 17 residues. Trimming cost V 4 bases and J 3 bases; bases outside gene matches: 9.

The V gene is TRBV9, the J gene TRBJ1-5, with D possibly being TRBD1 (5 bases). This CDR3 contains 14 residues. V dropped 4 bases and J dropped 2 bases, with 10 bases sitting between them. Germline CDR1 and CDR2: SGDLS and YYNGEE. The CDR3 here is CASSSGVGNQPQHF. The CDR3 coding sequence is TGTGCCAGCAGCTCGGGGGTAGGCAATCAGCCCCAGCATTTT.

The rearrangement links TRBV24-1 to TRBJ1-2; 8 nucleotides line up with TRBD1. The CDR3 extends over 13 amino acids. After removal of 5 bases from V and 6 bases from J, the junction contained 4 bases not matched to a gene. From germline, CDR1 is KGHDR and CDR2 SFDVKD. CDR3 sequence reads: CATSGSGGHGYTF. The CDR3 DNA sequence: TGTGCCACCAGTGGATCAGGGGGCCATGGCTACACCTTC.

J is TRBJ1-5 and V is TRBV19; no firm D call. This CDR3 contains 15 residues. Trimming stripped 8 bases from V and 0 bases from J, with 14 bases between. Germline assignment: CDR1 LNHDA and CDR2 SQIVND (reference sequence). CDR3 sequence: CASHQEGFSNQPQHF. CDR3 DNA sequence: TGTGCCAGTCACCAGGAGGGTTTTAGCAATCAGCCCCAGCATTTT.

The CDR3 loop is CASSPRRRQAGNYGYTF. The CDR3 DNA sequence: TGTGCCAGTTCGCCACGACGCCGACAGGCTGGCAACTATGGCTACACCTTC. This chain links TRBV3-1 (or the pseudogene TRBV3-2) with TRBJ1-2; possible D gene TRBD1, 6 bases. The ends were cut back, 9 bases at V and 2 bases at J, with 25 bases in the middle. In germline, CDR1 is LGHDT, CDR2 YNNKEL (reference sequence). This CDR3 is built from 17 residues.

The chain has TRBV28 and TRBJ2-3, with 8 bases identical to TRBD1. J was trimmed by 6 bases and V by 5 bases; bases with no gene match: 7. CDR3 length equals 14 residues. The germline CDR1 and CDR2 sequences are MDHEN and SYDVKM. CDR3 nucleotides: TGTGCCAGCAGTGCGCCCAACAGGGGGGATACGCAGTATTTT. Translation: CASSAPNRGDTQYF.

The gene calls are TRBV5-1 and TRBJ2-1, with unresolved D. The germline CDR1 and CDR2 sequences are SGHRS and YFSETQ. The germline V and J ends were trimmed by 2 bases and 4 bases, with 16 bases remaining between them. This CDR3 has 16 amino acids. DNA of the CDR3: TGCGCCAGCAGCTTCGATGTATTAGCTCTTTACAATGAGCAGTTCTTC. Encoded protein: CASSFDVLALYNEQFF. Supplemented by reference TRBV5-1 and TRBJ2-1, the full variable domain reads KAGVTQTPRYLIKTRGQQVTLSCSPISGHRSVSWYQQTPGQGLQFLFEYFSETQRNKGNFPGRFSGRQFSNSRSEMNVSTLELGDSALYLCASSFDVLALYNEQFFGPGTRLTVL.

Here the CDR3 reads CASSLAGQAPSQHF. The CDR3 coding sequence is TGTGCCAGCAGCTTAGCTGGACAGGCCCCGTCCCAGCATTTT. The gene calls are TRBV7-2 and TRBJ1-5, with 7 positions matching TRBD1. With 0 bases clipped from V and 11 bases from J, the junction kept 7 bases outside the gene matches. The CDR3 totals 14 residues. Germline V lookup: CDR1 SGHTA, CDR2 FQGNSA.

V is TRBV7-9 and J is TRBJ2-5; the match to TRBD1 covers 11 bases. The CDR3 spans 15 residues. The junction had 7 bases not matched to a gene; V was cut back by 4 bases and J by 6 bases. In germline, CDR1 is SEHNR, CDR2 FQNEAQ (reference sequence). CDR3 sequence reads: CASSSRTGGLKTQYF. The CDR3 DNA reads TGTGCCAGCAGCTCTAGGACAGGGGGCTTGAAGACCCAGTACTTC.

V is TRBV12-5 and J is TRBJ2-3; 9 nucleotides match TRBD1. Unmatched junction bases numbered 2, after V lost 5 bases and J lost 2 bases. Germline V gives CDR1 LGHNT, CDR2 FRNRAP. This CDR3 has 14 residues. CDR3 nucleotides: TGTGCTAGTGGTGGGACAGGGCCCACAGATACGCAGTATTTT. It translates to CASGGTGPTDTQYF.

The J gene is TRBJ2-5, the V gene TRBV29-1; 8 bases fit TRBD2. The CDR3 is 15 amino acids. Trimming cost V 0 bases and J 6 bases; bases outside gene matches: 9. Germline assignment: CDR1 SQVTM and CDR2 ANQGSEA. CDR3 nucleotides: TGCAGCGTTGAAGACGCCGGGAGGGCCGGGAAGACCCAGTACTTC. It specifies CSVEDAGRAGKTQYF.

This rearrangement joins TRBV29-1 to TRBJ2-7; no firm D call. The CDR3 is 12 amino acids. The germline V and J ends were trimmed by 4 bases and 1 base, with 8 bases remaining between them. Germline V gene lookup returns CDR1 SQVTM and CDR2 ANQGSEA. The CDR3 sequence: CSVGQRSYEQYF. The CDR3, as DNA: TGCAGCGTTGGTCAGCGATCCTACGAGCAGTACTTC.

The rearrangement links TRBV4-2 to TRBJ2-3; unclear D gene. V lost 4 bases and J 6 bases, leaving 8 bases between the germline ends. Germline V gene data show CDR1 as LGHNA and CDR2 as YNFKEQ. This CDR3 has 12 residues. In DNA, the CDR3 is TGTGCCAGCAGCCTGGCGCGGGATACGCAGTATTTT. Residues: CASSLARDTQYF.

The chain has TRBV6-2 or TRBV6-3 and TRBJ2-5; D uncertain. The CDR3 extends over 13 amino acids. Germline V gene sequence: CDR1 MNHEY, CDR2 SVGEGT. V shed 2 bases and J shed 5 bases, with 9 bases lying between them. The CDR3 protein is CASSYGARETQYF. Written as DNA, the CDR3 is TGTGCCAGCAGTTACGGAGCGCGGGAGACCCAGTACTTC.

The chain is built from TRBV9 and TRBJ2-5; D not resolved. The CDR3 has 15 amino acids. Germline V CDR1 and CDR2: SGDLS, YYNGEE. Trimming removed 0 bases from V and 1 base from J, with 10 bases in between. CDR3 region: CASSVGVSIQETQYF. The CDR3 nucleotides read TGTGCCAGCAGCGTAGGCGTGTCCATCCAAGAGACCCAGTACTTC.

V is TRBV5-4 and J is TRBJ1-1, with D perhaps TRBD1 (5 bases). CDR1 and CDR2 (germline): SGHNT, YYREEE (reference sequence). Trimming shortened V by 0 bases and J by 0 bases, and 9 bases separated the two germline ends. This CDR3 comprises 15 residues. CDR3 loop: CASSLGPGVNTEAFF. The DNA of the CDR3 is TGTGCCAGCAGCTTGGGTCCGGGGGTGAACACTGAAGCTTTCTTT.

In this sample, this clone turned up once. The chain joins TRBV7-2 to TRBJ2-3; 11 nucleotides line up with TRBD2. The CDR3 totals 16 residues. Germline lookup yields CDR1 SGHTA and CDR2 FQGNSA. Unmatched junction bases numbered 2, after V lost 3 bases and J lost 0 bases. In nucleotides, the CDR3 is TGTGCCAGCAGCTTTAGCGGGGGGGCCAGCACAGATACGCAGTATTTT. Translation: CASSFSGGASTDTQYF. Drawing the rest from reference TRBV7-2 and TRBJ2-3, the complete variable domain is GAGVSQSPSNKVTEKGKDVELRCDPISGHTALYWYRQSLGQGLEFLIYFQGNSAPDKSGLPSDRFSAERTGGSVSTLTIQRTQQEDSAVYLCASSFSGGASTDTQYFGPGTRLTVL.

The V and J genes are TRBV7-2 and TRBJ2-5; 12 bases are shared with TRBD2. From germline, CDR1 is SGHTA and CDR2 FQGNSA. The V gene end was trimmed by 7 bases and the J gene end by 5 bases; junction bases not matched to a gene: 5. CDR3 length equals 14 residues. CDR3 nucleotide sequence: TGTGCCAGCAACTCCGGGACTAGCGGGGAGACCCAGTACTTC. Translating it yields CASNSGTSGETQYF.

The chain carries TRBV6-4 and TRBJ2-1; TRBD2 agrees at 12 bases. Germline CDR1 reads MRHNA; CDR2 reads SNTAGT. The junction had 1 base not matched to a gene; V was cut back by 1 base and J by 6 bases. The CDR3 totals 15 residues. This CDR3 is CASSDLGLAGNEQFF. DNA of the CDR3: TGTGCCAGCAGTGACTTGGGACTAGCGGGCAATGAGCAGTTCTTC.

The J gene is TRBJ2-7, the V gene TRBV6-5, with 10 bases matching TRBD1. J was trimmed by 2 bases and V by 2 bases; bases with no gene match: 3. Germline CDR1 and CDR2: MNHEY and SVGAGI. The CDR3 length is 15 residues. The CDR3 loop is CASSYGQGGTYEQYF. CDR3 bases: TGTGCCAGCAGTTACGGACAGGGGGGAACCTACGAGCAGTACTTC.

Written as DNA, the CDR3 is TGCGCCAGCAGCCCCAGTGGGACAGGGGGCTCGGGAGATACGCAGTATTTT. Amino acid sequence: CASSPSGTGGSGDTQYF. The V call is TRBV5-1, the J call TRBJ2-3; 12 bases align to TRBD1. Unmatched junction bases numbered 11, after V lost 4 bases and J lost 5 bases. The length of the CDR3 is 17 residues. Germline V gene sequence: CDR1 SGHRS, CDR2 YFSETQ.